The next 18 T cell receptor beta chains were all read from a single sample in a study of Graves' ophthalmopathy and Graves' hyperthyroidism. RNA served as the template for amplifying TCR beta CDR3 regions. First-round RT-PCR relied on HTBI primers, and a second-round multiplex PCR came next. TCRdb re-called the multiplex PCR reads through MiXCR, storing one row per CDR3 protein. The table includes 580,000 or so distinct CDR3 sequences, 35% to 45% detected once. Sequenced: peripheral blood or thyroid tissue (not recorded which). The origin of the receptors is an adult man with Graves' hyperthyroidism.

In this sample, this clonotype turned up many times. The chain couples TRBV11-2 to TRBJ2-7; D remains ambiguous. The CDR3 is made up of 14 amino acids. Germline V gene sequence: CDR1 SGHAT, CDR2 FQNNGV. Trimming removed 2 bases at V and 0 bases at J, with 8 bases between. The DNA of the CDR3 is TGTGCCAGCAGCTTATTAGTTAGCTCCTACGAGCAGTACTTC. It yields the protein CASSLLVSSYEQYF.

This clonotype came up a few times. V and J are TRBV5-1 and TRBJ2-6, with 9 positions matching TRBD1. CDR3 size: 18 residues. V dropped 4 bases and J dropped 1; count of bases not matched to a gene: 9. CDR1 is SGHRS and CDR2 is YFSETQ in the germline V gene. Here the CDR3 DNA reads TGCGCCAGCAGCCCCTGGACAGGGGAGATTTCTGGGGCCAACGTCCTGACTTTC. This sequence encodes CASSPWTGEISGANVLTF.

The table lists this clonotype with a few counts. The chain has TRBV5-4 and TRBJ2-1, with 15 positions matching TRBD2. In germline, CDR1 is SGHNT, CDR2 YYREEE (reference sequence). This CDR3 spans 16 amino acids. V trimming: 4 bases; J trimming: 5 bases; junction bases outside the gene matches: 4. The CDR3 loop is CASSRGLAGGNNEQFF. The CDR3 nucleotides are TGTGCCAGCAGCAGGGGACTAGCGGGGGGAAACAATGAGCAGTTCTTC.

This clonotype was detected many times. V is TRBV12-3 or TRBV12-4 and J is TRBJ1-1; D gene unclear. The CDR3 sequence is 14 residues long. The V end was cut by 4 bases, the J end by 3 bases, with 12 bases between. The DNA of the CDR3 is TGTGCCAGCAGTTCGTTCTCATCTGACACTGAAGCTTTCTTT. Its protein is CASSSFSSDTEAFF.

This clonotype was detected many times. The V gene is TRBV29-1, the J gene TRBJ2-7, with 7 bases lining up with TRBD1. The CDR3 has 14 residues. V shed 0 bases and J 4 bases; nucleotides not matched to a gene: 6. Germline CDR1 and CDR2: SQVTM and ANQGSEA. The CDR3 DNA reads as TGCAGCGTTGAAGAACCGGGACAGAAATACGAGCAGTACTTC. It yields the protein CSVEEPGQKYEQYF.

This clonotype was seen at least ten times. The CDR3 region is CAISESRGRLTEQYF. The CDR3 DNA is TGTGCCATCAGTGAGTCCCGGGGGCGCTTGACAGAGCAGTACTTC. The chain combines TRBV10-3 with TRBJ2-7; possibly TRBD1 or TRBD2 for D (6 bases each). V was pared by 0 bases and J by 7 bases, with 16 bases between. This CDR3 contains 15 residues. CDR1 is ENHRY and CDR2 is SYGVKD in the germline V gene.

In its sample, this clonotype was seen a few times. The chain links TRBV7-9 to TRBJ2-3; the D is unclear. Trimming left V 1 base short and J 6 bases short, with 11 bases between. Germline V gene sequence: CDR1 SEHNR, CDR2 FQNEAQ (reference sequence). There are 14 residues in the CDR3. The chain's CDR3 is CASSLDAAPDTQYF. CDR3 sequence (DNA): TGTGCCAGCAGCTTAGACGCCGCCCCGGATACGCAGTATTTT.

The chain combines TRBV15 with TRBJ1-1; maybe TRBD1 (6 bases). This CDR3 comprises 17 residues. The V gene's germline CDR1 is LNHNV and CDR2 YYDKDF (reference sequence). Deletions cut 1 base from V and 5 bases from J, with 20 bases between. This chain's CDR3 is CATSRGGGAIYLTEAFF. The CDR3 DNA sequence: TGTGCCACCAGCAGAGGGGGGGGGGCGATCTACCTAACTGAAGCTTTCTTT.

This clonotype was counted ten times or more. The V gene is TRBV5-1, the J gene TRBJ1-1; D not resolved. CDR1 and CDR2 from the germline V gene are SGHRS and YFSETQ. V lost 4 bases and J lost 0, with 10 bases in between. The CDR3 totals 14 residues. The CDR3, as DNA: TGCGCCAGCAGCCCCAATTTAATGAACACTGAAGCTTTCTTT. Protein sequence: CASSPNLMNTEAFF. The entire variable domain, with the rest obtained from reference TRBV5-1 and TRBJ1-1, is as follows: KAGVTQTPRYLIKTRGQQVTLSCSPISGHRSVSWYQQTPGQGLQFLFEYFSETQRNKGNFPGRFSGRQFSNSRSEMNVSTLELGDSALYLCASSPNLMNTEAFFGQGTRLTVV.

This clonotype was found a few times. The chain carries TRBV27 and TRBJ1-2; D gene ambiguous. V lost 6 bases to trimming and J lost 3 bases, with 14 bases between them. This CDR3 region has 14 residues. Germline CDR1 is MNHEY and CDR2 is SMNVEV (reference sequence). CDR3 sequence reads: CASRISSAYYGYTF. The CDR3 region has the DNA TGTGCCAGCAGAATTAGCAGCGCTTACTATGGCTACACCTTC.

This clonotype came up a few times. The V and J genes are TRBV7-3 and TRBJ2-3; 7 bases map to TRBD2. With 2 bases clipped from V and 3 bases from J, the junction kept 8 bases outside the gene matches. The CDR3 consists of 16 residues. The germline V gene encodes CDR1 SGHTA and CDR2 FQGTGA. The chain's CDR3 is CASSLVAGVFTDTQYF. As DNA, the CDR3 is TGTGCCAGCAGCTTAGTCGCGGGAGTGTTTACAGATACGCAGTATTTT.

With regard to this clonotype: The junction does not match germline at one end; this may be a read error. The chain couples TRBV9 to TRBJ2-7, with 8 bases aligning to TRBD1. Germline V lookup: CDR1 SGDLS, CDR2 YYNGEE. There are 14 residues in the CDR3. CDR3 sequence reads: CASSLAGGYYEQYF. CDR3 bases: TGCGCCAGCAGCTTGGCAGGGGGCTACTACGAGCAGTACTTC.

Concerning this clonotype: A much more abundant neighbour one base away suggests this may be a read error. V gene TRBV5-6 combines with J gene TRBJ2-5; 7 bases line up with TRBD1. Germline lookup yields CDR1 SGHDT and CDR2 YYEEEE. The CDR3 is 14 residues long. CDR3 residues: CASSSDREGEAQYF. CDR3 bases: TGTGCCAGCAGCTCCGACAGGGAAGGAGAGGCCCAGTACTTC.

This chain links TRBV29-1 with TRBJ2-7, with 11 nucleotides matching TRBD2. Germline-derived CDR1 and CDR2 are SQVTM and ANQGSEA. This CDR3 has 14 amino acids. V trimming: 6 bases; J trimming: 3 bases; junction bases outside the gene matches: 7. The CDR3 sequence is CSVAGTSGFYEQYF. CDR3 bases: TGCAGCGTCGCCGGGACTAGCGGTTTCTACGAGCAGTACTTC.

Details on this clonotype: This may stem from a read error, because a much larger clone lies one nucleotide away. This chain joins TRBV24-1 and TRBJ1-2, with D possibly TRBD1 on 6 matching bases. Germline loops: CDR1 KGHDR, CDR2 SFDVKD. The CDR3 contains 16 residues. With 7 bases removed from V and 0 bases from J, the gap between germline ends came to 17 bases. CDR3 protein: CATSGTMTDTNYGYTF. The CDR3 DNA is TGTGCCACCAGCGGGACAATGACAGACACTAACTATGGCTACACCTTC.

This rearrangement joins TRBV6-5 to TRBJ2-2, with 10 bases lining up with TRBD2. The CDR3 covers 15 residues. Germline CDR1 is MNHEY and CDR2 is SVGAGI. V lost 5 bases, J lost 4 bases, and 4 bases stayed unmatched. The CDR3 region is CASSQSGRATGELFF. CDR3 nucleotides: TGTGCCAGCAGTCAGAGCGGGAGGGCCACCGGGGAGCTGTTTTTT.

This clonotype was detected only a few times. The gene calls are TRBV9 and TRBJ2-5, with D uncertain. V shed 2 bases and J shed 5 bases, with 13 bases lying between them. The germline V gene encodes CDR1 SGDLS and CDR2 YYNGEE. CDR3 length: 14 amino acids. CDR3 loop: CASSVESGGETQYF. The CDR3 region has the DNA TGTGCCAGCAGCGTGGAATCGGGCGGTGAGACCCAGTACTTC.

This rearrangement joins TRBV29-1 to TRBJ1-1; maybe TRBD1 (5 bases). The CDR3 has 12 amino acids. The germline CDR1 and CDR2 sequences are SQVTM and ANQGSEA. V lost 5 bases and J lost 0, with 7 bases in between. The CDR3 DNA sequence: TGCAGCGTTCGGGACTTGAACACTGAAGCTTTCTTT. This sequence encodes CSVRDLNTEAFF.